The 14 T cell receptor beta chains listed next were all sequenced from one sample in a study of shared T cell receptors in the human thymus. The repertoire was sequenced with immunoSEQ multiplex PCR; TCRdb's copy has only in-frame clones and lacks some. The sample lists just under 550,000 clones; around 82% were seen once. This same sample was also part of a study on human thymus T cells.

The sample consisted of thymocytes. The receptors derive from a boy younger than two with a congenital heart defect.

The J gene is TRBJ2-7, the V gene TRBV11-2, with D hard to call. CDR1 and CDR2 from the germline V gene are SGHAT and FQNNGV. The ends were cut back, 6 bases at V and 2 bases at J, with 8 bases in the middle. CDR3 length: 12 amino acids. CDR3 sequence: CASSPGPYEQYF. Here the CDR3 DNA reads TGTGCCAGCAGTCCCGGTCCCTACGAGCAGTACTTC. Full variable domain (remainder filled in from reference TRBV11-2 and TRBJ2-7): EAGVAQSPRYKIIEKRQSVAFWCNPISGHATLYWYQQILGQGPKLLIQFQNNGVVDDSQLPKDRFSAERLKGVDSTLKIQPAKLEDSAVYLCASSPGPYEQYFGPGTRLTVT.

The chain's CDR3 is CASSSRGPEYQETQYF. In DNA form, the CDR3 reads TGTGCCAGCAGCTCTAGGGGGCCGGAGTACCAAGAGACCCAGTACTTC. The J gene is TRBJ2-5, the V gene TRBV4-2; 7 nucleotides align to TRBD1. CDR1 is LGHNA and CDR2 is YNFKEQ in the germline V gene. The CDR3 is 16 residues long. J gave up 0 bases and V 5 bases, and 9 bases lay outside the gene matches.

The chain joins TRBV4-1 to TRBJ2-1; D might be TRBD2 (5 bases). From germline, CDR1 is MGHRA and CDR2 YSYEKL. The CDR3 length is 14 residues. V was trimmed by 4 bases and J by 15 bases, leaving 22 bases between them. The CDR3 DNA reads TGCGCCAGCAGCCGAGGGCCACCGGGATCACCAAGGTTCTTC. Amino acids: CASSRGPPGSPRFF.

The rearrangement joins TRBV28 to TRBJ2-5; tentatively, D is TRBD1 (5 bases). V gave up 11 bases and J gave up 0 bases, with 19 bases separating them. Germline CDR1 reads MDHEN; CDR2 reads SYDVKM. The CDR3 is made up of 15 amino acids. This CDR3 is CAVGQRYRDQETQYF. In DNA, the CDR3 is TGTGCCGTGGGGCAGCGATACCGGGACCAAGAGACCCAGTACTTC.

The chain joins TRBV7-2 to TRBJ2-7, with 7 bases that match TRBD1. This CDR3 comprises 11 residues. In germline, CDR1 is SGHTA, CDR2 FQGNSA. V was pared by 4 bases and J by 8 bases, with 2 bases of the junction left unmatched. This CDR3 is CASSSGQQQYF. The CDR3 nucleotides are TGTGCCAGCAGCTCGGGACAGCAGCAGTACTTC.

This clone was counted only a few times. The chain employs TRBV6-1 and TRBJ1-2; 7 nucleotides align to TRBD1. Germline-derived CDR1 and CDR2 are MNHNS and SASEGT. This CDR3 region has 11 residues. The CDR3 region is CALQGRYGYTF. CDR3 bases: TGTGCTTTACAGGGGAGGTATGGCTACACCTTC.

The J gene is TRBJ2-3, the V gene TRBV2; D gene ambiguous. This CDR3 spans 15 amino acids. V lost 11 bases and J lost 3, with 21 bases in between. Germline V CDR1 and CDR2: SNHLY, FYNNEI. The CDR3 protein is CADEKVAEPTDTQYF. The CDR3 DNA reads TGTGCCGACGAAAAGGTGGCGGAGCCAACAGATACGCAGTATTTT.

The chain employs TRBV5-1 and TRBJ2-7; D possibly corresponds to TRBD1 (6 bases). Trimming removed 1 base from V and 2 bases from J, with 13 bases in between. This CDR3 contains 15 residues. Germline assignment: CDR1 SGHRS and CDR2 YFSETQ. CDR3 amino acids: CASSLTTKGAYEQYF. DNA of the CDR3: TGCGCCAGCAGCTTGACAACCAAGGGGGCCTACGAGCAGTACTTC.

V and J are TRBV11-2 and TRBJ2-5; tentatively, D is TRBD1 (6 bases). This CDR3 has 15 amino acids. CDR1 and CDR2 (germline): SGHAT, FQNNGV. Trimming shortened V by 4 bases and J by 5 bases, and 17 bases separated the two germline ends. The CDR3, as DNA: TGTGCCAGCAGCTCAGGGTACAGGGCGGGCGAGACCCAGTACTTC. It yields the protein CASSSGYRAGETQYF.

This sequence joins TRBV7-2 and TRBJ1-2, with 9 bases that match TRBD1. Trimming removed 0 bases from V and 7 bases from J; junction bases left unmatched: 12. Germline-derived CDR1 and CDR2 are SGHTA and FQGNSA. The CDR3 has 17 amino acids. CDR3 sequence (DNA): TGTGCCAGCAGCTTAGCCCCGCCGGGACAGGGTGTGGTTGGCTACACCTTC. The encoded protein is CASSLAPPGQGVVGYTF. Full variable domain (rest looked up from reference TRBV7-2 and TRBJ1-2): GAGVSQSPSNKVTEKGKDVELRCDPISGHTALYWYRQSLGQGLEFLIYFQGNSAPDKSGLPSDRFSAERTGGSVSTLTIQRTQQEDSAVYLCASSLAPPGQGVVGYTFGSGTRLTVV.

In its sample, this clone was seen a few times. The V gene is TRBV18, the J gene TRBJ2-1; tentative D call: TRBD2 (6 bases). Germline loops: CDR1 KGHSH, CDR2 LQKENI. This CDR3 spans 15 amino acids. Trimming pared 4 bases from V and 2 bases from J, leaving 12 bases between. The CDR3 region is CASSQVLAAYNEQFF. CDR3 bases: TGTGCCAGCTCACAGGTACTAGCAGCCTACAATGAGCAGTTCTTC.

The CDR3 loop reads CASSLFTSGRGNEQFF. The CDR3 DNA reads TGCGCCAGCAGCTTGTTCACTAGCGGGAGGGGGAATGAGCAGTTCTTC. This sequence joins TRBV5-1 and TRBJ2-1; 13 bases are shared with TRBD2. In germline, CDR1 is SGHRS, CDR2 YFSETQ. Trimming cost V 1 base and J 7 bases; bases outside gene matches: 5. The CDR3 spans 16 residues.

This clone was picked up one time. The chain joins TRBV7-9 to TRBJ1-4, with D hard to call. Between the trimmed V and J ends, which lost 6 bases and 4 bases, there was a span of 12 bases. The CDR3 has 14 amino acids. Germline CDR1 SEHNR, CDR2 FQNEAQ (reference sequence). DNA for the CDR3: TGTGCCAGCAGGGCCCCTGGGCATAATGAAAAACTGTTTTTT. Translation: CASRAPGHNEKLFF. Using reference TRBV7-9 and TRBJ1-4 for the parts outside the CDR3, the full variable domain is DTGVSQNPRHKITKRGQNVTFRCDPISEHNRLYWYRQTLGQGPEFLTYFQNEAQLEKSRLLSDRFSAERPKGSFSTLEIQRTEQGDSAMYLCASRAPGHNEKLFFGSGTQLSVL.

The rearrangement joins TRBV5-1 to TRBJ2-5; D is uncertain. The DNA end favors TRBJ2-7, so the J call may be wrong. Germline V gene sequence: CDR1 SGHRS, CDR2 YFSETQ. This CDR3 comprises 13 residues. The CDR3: CASRGGLSYEQYF. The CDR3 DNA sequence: TGCGCCAGCAGAGGCGGCCTCTCCTACGAGCAGTACTTC.